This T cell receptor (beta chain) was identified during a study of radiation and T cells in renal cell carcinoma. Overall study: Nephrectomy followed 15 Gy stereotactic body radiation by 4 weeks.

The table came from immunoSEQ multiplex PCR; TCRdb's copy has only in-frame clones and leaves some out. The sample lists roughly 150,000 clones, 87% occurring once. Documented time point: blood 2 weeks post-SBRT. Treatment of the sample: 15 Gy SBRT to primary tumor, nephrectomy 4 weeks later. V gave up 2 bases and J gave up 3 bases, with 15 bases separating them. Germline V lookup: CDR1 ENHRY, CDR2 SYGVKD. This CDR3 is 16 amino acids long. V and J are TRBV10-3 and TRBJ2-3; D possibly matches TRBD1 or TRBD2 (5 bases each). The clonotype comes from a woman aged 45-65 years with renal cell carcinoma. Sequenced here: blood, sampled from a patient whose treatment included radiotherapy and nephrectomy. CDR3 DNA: TGTGCCATCAGTGAGCCCGGACGGGGACCTACAGATACGCAGTATTTT. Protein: CAISEPGRGPTDTQYF.